Below are 5 T cell receptor beta chains sequenced from a single sample in a study of molecular identifiers for immune sequencing clone quantification. TCRdb called the PCR reads again in MiXCR, with one record for every CDR3 protein. There are 550,000 to 750,000 distinct CDR3 sequences in the sample; 15% to 20% occur only once, and 0.7% to 1% lies in the top ten. Sequencing was done on a sample of naive CD8+ T cells from blood, with Jurkat cell RNA spiked in. Indicated subset: FACS-sorted CD8+CD4-CCR7+CD45RA+ naive T cells. These receptors all stem from a human donor in good health. Some libraries in this study had Jurkat cell RNA spiked in.

This clonotype has only a few counts. The V call is TRBV6-2 or TRBV6-3, the J call TRBJ1-1; no reliable D call. Germline-derived CDR1 and CDR2 are MNHEY and SVGEGT. This CDR3 is 14 amino acids long. Between the trimmed V and J ends, which lost 2 bases and 4 bases, there was a span of 11 bases. This CDR3 reads CASSYPTTGTEAFF. The CDR3 coding sequence is TGTGCCAGCAGTTACCCAACAACTGGCACTGAAGCTTTCTTT.

In this sample, this clonotype turned up many times. This rearrangement joins TRBV7-6 to TRBJ1-3, with D uncertain. The CDR3 covers 16 residues. Trimming took off 1 base at V and 1 base at J, with 11 bases between the two ends. Germline CDR1 and CDR2: SGHVS and FNYEAQ. CDR3 nucleotide sequence: TGTGCCAGCAGCTTAGAGGGATCACAATCTGGAAACACCATATATTTT. Its translation is CASSLEGSQSGNTIYF.

Ten or more counts support this clonotype. V is TRBV6-2 or TRBV6-3 and J is TRBJ2-5; D may be TRBD2 (5 bases). V gave up 4 bases and J gave up 3 bases, with 18 bases separating them. Germline loops: CDR1 MNHEY, CDR2 SVGEGT. CDR3 length: 16 residues. The CDR3: CASSSVDLAWEETQYF. CDR3 coding DNA: TGTGCCAGCAGTTCCGTAGATCTAGCCTGGGAAGAGACCCAGTACTTC.

The sample holds a few counts of this clonotype. The junction departs from the called germline gene at one end, perhaps through a read error. V is TRBV11-2 and J is TRBJ1-1; D call uncertain. CDR1 is SGHAT and CDR2 is FQNNGV in the germline V gene. The CDR3 loop spans 13 amino acids. The CDR3 DNA sequence: TGTGCCAGCACCCTGGAAGGGTTTACTGAAGCTTTTTTT. Translating gives CASTLEGFTEAFF. Full variable domain (missing parts from reference TRBV11-2 and TRBJ1-1): EAGVAQSPRYKIIEKRQSVAFWCNPISGHATLYWYQQILGQGPKLLIQFQNNGVVDDSQLPKDRFSAERLKGVDSTLKIQPAKLEDSAVYLCASTLEGFTEAFFGQGTRLTVV.

The rearrangement joins TRBV4-2 to TRBJ2-1, with 10 bases matching TRBD2. The CDR3 has 17 amino acids. V dropped 2 bases and J dropped 0; count of bases not matched to a gene: 4. Germline V gene lookup returns CDR1 LGHNA and CDR2 YNFKEQ. CDR3 amino acids: CASSQTSGMVSYNEQFF. For the CDR3, the DNA is TGTGCCAGCAGCCAAACTAGCGGGATGGTCTCCTACAATGAGCAGTTCTTC.